These T cell receptor beta chains were read from a single sample in a study of regulatory T cells in long-lasting Graves disease. TCRdb re-derived calls from the multiplex PCR reads in MiXCR, one entry per CDR3 protein. This table holds 300,000 to 400,000 distinct CDR3 sequences, 15% found once. Sequenced here: peripheral blood mononuclear cells (PBMCs), sampled at new diagnosis, from a patient treated with antithyroid drugs. Receptors were obtained from a female donor with Graves disease. Both conserved end residues are part of each CDR3. A D gene is named only where the DNA matches it firmly. The size entry is marked missing in some rows and otherwise reads once, few, many or a size class.

size,J,D,V,DNA,CDR3
many,TRBJ2-7,TRBD2,TRBV11-2,TGTGCCAGCAGCTTAGAACCGTGGCTAGCGGGGGAGCAGTACTTC,CASSLEPWLAGEQYF
many,TRBJ1-2,-,TRBV6-2/TRBV6-3,TGTGCCAGCTTGGGGGTCTATGGCTACACCTTC,CASLGVYGYTF
-,TRBJ1-4,-,TRBV7-9,TGTGCCAGCAGCTCGGTTAATGAAAAACTGTTTTTT,CASSSVNEKLFF
-,TRBJ2-3,TRBD1,TRBV4-1,TGCGCCAGCAGCCAAGACCTGGGACAGGGGTCAGATACGCAGTATTTT,CASSQDLGQGSDTQYF
many,TRBJ2-2,-,TRBV12-3/TRBV12-4,TGTGCCAGCACCCCCGTGGCAGCGAGTACCTTGAACACCGGGGAGCTGTTTTTT,CASTPVAASTLNTGELFF
many,TRBJ2-7,-,TRBV7-2,TGTGCCAGCAGCTTATCCCTCGAGCAGTACTTC,CASSLSLEQYF
many,TRBJ1-1,TRBD1,TRBV29-1,TGCAGCGTCTTACAGGGGATGGCTTTCTTT,CSVLQGMAFF
many,TRBJ2-3,-,TRBV20-1,TGCAGTGCTACCCCGCCGGGCCGCTGGACTTCTAGCACAGATACGCAGTATTTT,CSATPPGRWTSSTDTQYF
many,TRBJ1-1,TRBD1,TRBV12-3/TRBV12-4,TGTGCCAGCAAACAGGGGAGAACTGAAGCTTTCTTT,CASKQGRTEAFF
many,TRBJ2-3,-,TRBV27,TGTGCCAGCAGTCAAGATCTAGGGCCAGATACGCAGTATTTT,CASSQDLGPDTQYF
few,TRBJ2-1,-,TRBV12-5,TGTGCTAGTGGTTTGCTCTTTAATGAGCAGTTCTTC,CASGLLFNEQFF
many,TRBJ2-5,TRBD2,TRBV6-2/TRBV6-3,TGTGCCAGCAGTGAATCTGCGGGAGTGGGGGAGACCCAGTACTTC,CASSESAGVGETQYF
many,TRBJ1-4,TRBD1,TRBV20-1,TGCAGTGCTAGAGATGGGGGACAGGGGAATGAAAAACTGTTTTTT,CSARDGGQGNEKLFF
many,TRBJ2-1,-,TRBV2,TGTGCCAGCGGGGGACTTTACAATGAGCAGTTCTTC,CASGGLYNEQFF
few,TRBJ2-7,-,TRBV20-1,TGCAGTGCTCGGGACGGCCGCTCCTACGAGCAGTACTTC,CSARDGRSYEQYF
many,TRBJ1-2,TRBD1,TRBV2,TGTGCCAGCAGTGAAGAAGGGGACAGGGTTAACTATGGCTACACCTTC,CASSEEGDRVNYGYTF
many,TRBJ2-1,-,TRBV20-1,TGCAGTGCTCCGAGGGCGAACAATGAGCAGTTCTTC,CSAPRANNEQFF
many,TRBJ1-4,-,TRBV4-1,TGCGCCAGCAGCCAAGCTACAAGGGGTGGTGAAAAACTGTTTTTT,CASSQATRGGEKLFF
few,TRBJ2-1,-,TRBV6-1,TGTGCCAGCGGCTACCGCGAACTCACGGATGAGCAGTTCTTC,CASGYRELTDEQFF
many,TRBJ2-5,TRBD2,TRBV6-1,TGTGCCAGCTGCGAGCGGGGACTTGGAGAGACCCAGTACTTC,CASCERGLGETQYF
many,TRBJ2-3,TRBD1,TRBV5-1,TGCGCCAGCAGCCCGTTGACCCCAGGGGGCACCACAGATACGCAGTATTTT,CASSPLTPGGTTDTQYF
many,TRBJ1-4,TRBD1,TRBV7-9,TGTGCCAGCAGCTCCCAGACAGGGTTTAATGAAAAACTGTTTTTT,CASSSQTGFNEKLFF
-,TRBJ2-5,-,TRBV9,TGTGCCAGCAGCGTTAGCGGAAACCAAGAGACCCAGTACTTC,CASSVSGNQETQYF
many,TRBJ2-2,-,TRBV2,TGTGCCAGCAGTGTTTTGACAGAAAACACCGGGGAGCTGTTTTTT,CASSVLTENTGELFF
-,TRBJ2-5,-,TRBV19,TGTGCCACCCACTCGCCGGGATCTCAAGGTCGCGAGACCCAGTACTTC,CATHSPGSQGRETQYF
-,TRBJ2-3,TRBD2,TRBV15,TGTGCCACCAGCAGAGATAGTGCGGGAGGGCCTATGCATACGCAGTATTTT,CATSRDSAGGPMHTQYF
few,TRBJ2-4,-,TRBV27,TGTGCCAGCAGTGACAAACCGGGTCCAGCGAATGCGGCCAAAAACATTCAGTACTTC,CASSDKPGPANAAKNIQYF
many,TRBJ2-7,TRBD2,TRBV9,TGTGCCAGCAGCTTCGGGGCGGGGGACTCCTACGAGCAGTACTTC,CASSFGAGDSYEQYF
many,TRBJ1-5,TRBD1,TRBV20-1,TGCAGTGCCAGGGGGGTCGGCAATCAGCCCCAGCATTTT,CSARGVGNQPQHF
many,TRBJ1-2,-,TRBV12-3/TRBV12-4,TGTGCCAGCAGTTTGCGTCCACGGACGGTCCTGTTGGGCTACACCTTC,CASSLRPRTVLLGYTF
many,TRBJ1-1,-,TRBV2,TGTGCCAGCACAGCGGGAGGCCCTGAAGCTTTCTTT,CASTAGGPEAFF
many,TRBJ1-1,-,TRBV12-3/TRBV12-4,TGTGCCAGCACCTTCAGTCAGAACACTGAAGCTTTCTTT,CASTFSQNTEAFF
-,TRBJ1-1,TRBD1,TRBV10-3,TGTGCCATCAGTCCGGGACAGGGGGGCACTGAAGCTTTCTTT,CAISPGQGGTEAFF
-,TRBJ1-2,-,TRBV7-3,TGTGCCAGCAGCTGGGACACGTTCCATAACTATGGCTACACCTTC,CASSWDTFHNYGYTF
many,TRBJ2-3,-,TRBV3-1,TGTGCCAGCAGCCAAGATTCGGGGGGCGGCACAGATACGCAGTATTTT,CASSQDSGGGTDTQYF
-,TRBJ2-4,-,TRBV20-1,TGCAGTGCTAGAGACTCGACCGGCAAAAACATTCAGTACTTC,CSARDSTGKNIQYF
many,TRBJ1-2,-,TRBV9,TGTGCCAGCAGCCCGTGGGACGACTATGGCTACACCTTC,CASSPWDDYGYTF
many,TRBJ1-1,-,TRBV20-1,TGCAGTGCTGATAGACAGGCGAACACTGAAGCTTTCTTT,CSADRQANTEAFF
many,TRBJ1-6,-,TRBV2,TGTGCCACCCGGGCAGTCTCCTATAATTCACCCCTCCACTTT,CATRAVSYNSPLHF
many,TRBJ1-1,-,TRBV4-3,TGCGCCAGCAGCCAAGCTAACAGGGACACTGAAGCTTTCTTT,CASSQANRDTEAFF
many,TRBJ2-3,TRBD2,TRBV2,TGTGCCAGCGGGAGCGGGGTAATGGATACGCAGTATTTT,CASGSGVMDTQYF
many,TRBJ1-2,TRBD1,TRBV7-2,TGTGCCAGCAGTTTAGTGGCAGGGGGCGATGGCTACACCTTC,CASSLVAGGDGYTF
once,TRBJ2-7,TRBD2,TRBV20-1,TGCAGTGCTAGAGATAAAGGACTAGCGGGAGAATCCTCCTACGAGCAGTACTTC,CSARDKGLAGESSYEQYF
-,TRBJ1-5,-,TRBV12-3/TRBV12-4,TGTGCCAGCAGTTGGTCGTATAGCAATCAGCCCCAGCATTTT,CASSWSYSNQPQHF
-,TRBJ2-7,-,TRBV19,TGTGCCAGTAGTAACCCCTGGGGCGTCTACGAGCAGTACTTC,CASSNPWGVYEQYF
many,TRBJ1-1,-,TRBV30,TGTGCCTGGAGCGCCCGACATGCAGCTTTCTTT,CAWSARHAAFF
many,TRBJ1-2,-,TRBV20-1,TGCAGTGCTAGAGATCGGCCGGGAGCTAACTATGGCTACACCTTC,CSARDRPGANYGYTF
-,TRBJ1-2,-,TRBV12-3/TRBV12-4,TGTGCCAGCAGTTTCGGGACCATCTATGGCTACACCTTC,CASSFGTIYGYTF
many,TRBJ2-3,TRBD2,TRBV24-1,TGTGCCACCAGTGATCCGGGACTAGCGGGAGGGCCTAGCACAGATACGCAGTATTTT,CATSDPGLAGGPSTDTQYF
many,TRBJ2-5,-,TRBV20-1,TGCAGTGCTGGAGGGGGATGGGGACAACTTGAGCAAGAGACCCAGTACTTC,CSAGGGWGQLEQETQYF
many,TRBJ2-7,-,TRBV12-5,TGTGCTAGTGGGCCCTCGGGACCCATAACCGAGCAGTACTTC,CASGPSGPITEQYF
many,TRBJ2-4,-,TRBV2,TGTGCCAGCAGTGATTTGTCGGGACGGGGAAACATTCAGTACTTC,CASSDLSGRGNIQYF
many,TRBJ2-7,-,TRBV15,TGTGCCACCAGCAGAGGAAGGACAGACTACTCCTACGAGCAGTACTTC,CATSRGRTDYSYEQYF
-,TRBJ1-1,-,TRBV4-1,TGCGCCAGCAGCCAAGTTCTCGCAGGGGCGCCTGAAGCTTTCTTT,CASSQVLAGAPEAFF
-,TRBJ1-1,TRBD1,TRBV7-9,TGTGCCAGCAGCTTCGCGACAGGGAGCACTGAAGCTTTCTTT,CASSFATGSTEAFF
many,TRBJ2-7,-,TRBV27,TGTGCCAGCAGTTACCGCTTCAGCTCCTACGAGCAGTACTTC,CASSYRFSSYEQYF